Shown below are 9 T cell receptor beta chains from a single sample sequenced in a study of blood T cell repertoires in COVID-19. Assay used: immunoSEQ multiplex PCR; TCRdb lists only in-frame clones, some missing. The sample shows approximately 490,000 clones, 87% of them seen only once. Sequencing was done on a sample of PBMCs or T cells enriched from blood (not recorded which). The receptors shown here come from a woman aged 18-29 years who had recovered from COVID-19.

This clone appeared a single time. This chain uses TRBV5-1 with TRBJ2-5; D remains ambiguous. The CDR3 runs 11 residues. V lost 0 bases and J 7 bases, leaving 4 bases between the germline ends. Germline assignment: CDR1 SGHRS and CDR2 YFSETQ. The CDR3 sequence: CASSLAGTQYF. CDR3 DNA sequence: TGCGCCAGCAGCTTGGCCGGGACCCAGTACTTC.

The chain recombines TRBV24-1 with TRBJ2-5; D is possibly TRBD1 (5 bases). The ends were cut back, 3 bases at V and 2 bases at J, with 9 bases in the middle. Germline CDR1 is KGHDR and CDR2 is SFDVKD. The CDR3 consists of 14 residues. CDR3 sequence: CATSDSRGQETQYF. CDR3 nucleotides: TGTGCCACCAGTGATAGTAGGGGACAAGAGACCCAGTACTTC.

This chain's CDR3 is CAWTRGQGGSPLHF. The CDR3 DNA is TGTGCCTGGACCCGGGGACAGGGGGGTTCACCCCTCCACTTT. The chain recombines TRBV30 with TRBJ1-6, with 11 bases that match TRBD1. The CDR3 length is 14 residues. J gave up 9 bases and V 4 bases, and 5 bases lay outside the gene matches. Germline V gene data show CDR1 as GTSNPN and CDR2 as SVGIG (reference sequence).

CDR3 nucleotide sequence: TGTGCCAGCAGCACCCTGACAGGGGGCAGTTCACCCCTCCACTTT. Translation gives CASSTLTGGSSPLHF. The chain couples TRBV21-1 to TRBJ1-6; the D call in the table, TRBD1, was not verified against the DNA. TRBV21-1 is deemed a pseudogene. This CDR3 region has 15 residues.

The V and J genes are TRBV7-8 and TRBJ1-3, with 10 bases fitting TRBD1. The junction had 11 bases not matched to a gene; V was cut back by 5 bases and J by 4 bases. Germline CDR1 SGHVS, CDR2 FQNEAQ. The CDR3 runs to 17 residues. The CDR3 sequence is CASSTRDRGISGNTIYF. The CDR3 nucleotides are TGTGCCAGCAGCACTCGGGACAGGGGAATTTCCGGAAACACCATATATTTT.

This chain links TRBV25-1 with TRBJ2-5; tentatively, D is TRBD2 (5 bases). The germline V and J ends were trimmed by 3 bases and 3 bases, with 17 bases remaining between them. This CDR3 spans 16 amino acids. CDR1 and CDR2 (germline): MGHDK, SYGVNS. In DNA form, the CDR3 reads TGTGCCAGCAGTGAGCTCTACGGAGAGAGGGAAGAGACCCAGTACTTC. Translating it yields CASSELYGEREETQYF.

This clone was seen only a few times. The J gene is TRBJ1-4, the V gene TRBV5-4, with TRBD1 matching 7 bases. CDR1 SGHNT and CDR2 YYREEE come from the germline V gene (reference sequence). The V segment lost 3 bases and the J segment 4 bases; nucleotides outside the gene matches: 3. The CDR3 has 14 residues. CDR3 coding DNA: TGTGCCAGCAGCTCGACAGGGATTAATGAAAAACTGTTTTTT. Protein product: CASSSTGINEKLFF.

This chain uses TRBV19 with TRBJ2-2, with TRBD2 matching over 9 bases. V gave up 11 bases and J gave up 5 bases; unmatched junction bases: 9. Germline values: CDR1 LNHDA, CDR2 SQIVND (reference sequence). The CDR3 runs 14 residues. The CDR3 nucleotides are TGTGCCGGGTCCGAGAGCGGGGGGACCGGGGAGCTGTTTTTT. It encodes CAGSESGGTGELFF.

CDR3 nucleotides: TGTGCTAGCGCCTCCCATGAGGGGGCCGGCACAGATACGCAGTATTTT. Its protein product is CASASHEGAGTDTQYF. This rearrangement joins TRBV12-5 to TRBJ2-3; 7 bases align to TRBD1. The germline V gene encodes CDR1 LGHNT and CDR2 FRNRAP. Trimming removed 9 bases from V and 1 base from J; junction bases left unmatched: 13. The CDR3 length is 16 residues.